The next 26 T cell receptor beta chains were all read from a single sample in a study of T cells in Graves' hyperthyroidism and ophthalmopathy. Using RNA transcripts as the source, TCR beta CDR3 regions were amplified. Carried out on the TCR CDR3, a first-round RT-PCR used the HTBI primer set. TCRdb itself ran the multiplex PCR reads through MiXCR, one entry per CDR3 protein. The table lists around 290,000 distinct CDR3 sequences, over 15% of them singletons, with 55% to 60% in the top ten. The source material was blood. The receptor set was obtained from a woman aged 55-75 years with Graves' ophthalmopathy.

This chain connects TRBV4-3 to TRBJ2-1; D is undetermined. CDR1 LGHNA and CDR2 YSLEER come from the germline V gene. With 1 base removed from V and 5 bases from J, the gap between germline ends came to 9 bases. CDR3 length: 14 residues. CDR3 in DNA: TGCGCCAGCAGCCAAGTCTCCAGTGACAATGAGCAGTTCTTC. Translated, it gives CASSQVSSDNEQFF.

This clonotype was observed many times. V is TRBV5-1 and J is TRBJ2-5; the D gene is possibly TRBD1 (5 bases). Between the trimmed V and J ends, which lost 2 bases and 0 bases, there was a span of 11 bases. The CDR3 covers 15 residues. In germline, CDR1 is SGHRS, CDR2 YFSETQ. The DNA of the CDR3 is TGCGCCAGCAGCTTCTCGGACACCTACCAAGAGACCCAGTACTTC. It yields the protein CASSFSDTYQETQYF.

This clonotype was found many times. The chain employs TRBV5-1 and TRBJ1-1, with a possible D match to TRBD1 (5 bases). Germline lookup yields CDR1 SGHRS and CDR2 YFSETQ. Trimming took off 4 bases at V and 1 base at J, with 17 bases between the two ends. The CDR3 loop spans 16 amino acids. Here the CDR3 DNA reads TGCGCCAGCAGCCTAGGGACTGGGGAGTGGAACACTGAAGCTTTCTTT. Its protein product is CASSLGTGEWNTEAFF. The complete variable domain, with remaining parts taken from reference TRBV5-1 and TRBJ1-1, reads KAGVTQTPRYLIKTRGQQVTLSCSPISGHRSVSWYQQTPGQGLQFLFEYFSETQRNKGNFPGRFSGRQFSNSRSEMNVSTLELGDSALYLCASSLGTGEWNTEAFFGQGTRLTVV.

At least ten counts were recorded for this clonotype. The V and J genes are TRBV15 and TRBJ1-6; D is uncertain. The CDR3 has 12 amino acids. V was cut by 3 bases and J by 10 bases, with 7 bases left in between. The germline V gene has CDR1 LNHNV and CDR2 YYDKDF (reference sequence). The CDR3 protein is CATSSPDSPLHF. The CDR3 region has the DNA TGTGCCACCAGCAGCCCGGACTCACCCCTCCACTTT.

There are many counts of this clonotype. The V call is TRBV5-5, the J call TRBJ2-2, with a possible D match to TRBD1 (6 bases). Per the germline V gene, CDR1 is SGHKS and CDR2 is YYEKEE (reference sequence). V was cut by 9 bases and J by 1 base, with 19 bases left in between. The CDR3 covers 16 residues. The CDR3 sequence: CATSPPGTLNTGELFF. The CDR3 nucleotides are TGTGCCACCTCCCCCCCCGGGACACTGAACACCGGGGAGCTGTTTTTT.

V usage is TRBV18 and J usage is TRBJ2-1, with 10 bases matching TRBD2. V dropped 1 base and J dropped 0; count of bases not matched to a gene: 9. Germline V gene lookup returns CDR1 KGHSH and CDR2 LQKENI. The CDR3 extends over 19 amino acids. This CDR3 is CASSPRLAGAGSSYNEQFF. CDR3 DNA: TGTGCCAGCTCACCACGGCTAGCGGGGGCCGGAAGCTCCTACAATGAGCAGTTCTTC.

The table lists this clonotype with a few counts. V and J are TRBV6-2 or TRBV6-3 and TRBJ2-1; D possibly corresponds to TRBD2 (6 bases). The CDR3 totals 11 residues. The germline V gene encodes CDR1 MNHEY and CDR2 SVGEGT. V was cut by 7 bases and J by 9 bases, with 10 bases left in between. The CDR3 bases are TGTGCCAGCACTTCACTAGCTGAGCAGTTCTTC. Translating it yields CASTSLAEQFF.

This clonotype showed up many times. This chain joins TRBV28 and TRBJ2-7; D is possibly TRBD2 (6 bases). The CDR3 has 14 amino acids. Germline lookup yields CDR1 MDHEN and CDR2 SYDVKM. V was clipped by 4 bases and J by 2 bases, with 12 bases between them. The CDR3 bases are TGTGCCAGCAGTTCAGCGGGTATCGCCTACGAGCAGTACTTC. It is translated as CASSSAGIAYEQYF.

The V call is TRBV18, the J call TRBJ2-5, with a weak D call TRBD1 (5 bases). This CDR3 spans 13 amino acids. Germline CDR1 and CDR2: KGHSH and LQKENI. The V and J ends lost 6 bases and 5 bases respectively, with 13 bases between them. The CDR3: CASSRQGLETQYF. The CDR3 bases are TGTGCCAGCTCTCGTCAGGGTTTGGAGACCCAGTACTTC.

This clonotype has a count of ten or more. The chain carries TRBV7-9 and TRBJ2-7, with a tentative D call TRBD1 (6 bases). Germline assignment: CDR1 SEHNR and CDR2 FQNEAQ (reference sequence). CDR3 length equals 16 residues. The V and J ends lost 4 bases and 0 bases respectively, with 16 bases between them. As DNA, the CDR3 is TGTGCCAGCAGCTCAGCCCGAAGACAGGCCTCCTACGAGCAGTACTTC. Its protein product is CASSSARRQASYEQYF.

The J gene is TRBJ2-2, the V gene TRBV6-1; the D is unclear. CDR3 length equals 13 residues. Germline CDR1 MNHNS, CDR2 SASEGT. The ends were cut back, 7 bases at V and 2 bases at J, with 8 bases in the middle. The CDR3 sequence is CASKPPNTGELFF. DNA of the CDR3: TGTGCCAGCAAACCACCCAACACCGGGGAGCTGTTTTTT.

V and J are TRBV27 and TRBJ1-6; D remains unclear. Trimming pared 6 bases from V and 6 bases from J, leaving 9 bases between. Per the germline V gene, CDR1 is MNHEY and CDR2 is SMNVEV (reference sequence). The CDR3 has 13 amino acids. Here the CDR3 reads CASRDLGNSPLHF. Here the CDR3 DNA reads TGTGCCAGCAGGGACCTGGGTAATTCACCCCTCCACTTT.

This clonotype was found many times. This chain links TRBV6-2 or TRBV6-3 with TRBJ1-5; D ambiguous. Germline CDR1 MNHEY, CDR2 SVGEGT. V was cut by 5 bases and J by 9 bases, with 11 bases left in between. The CDR3 contains 12 residues. The CDR3 DNA is TGTGCCAGCAGTCTCCGGGGAAGGCCCCAGCATTTT. Amino acids: CASSLRGRPQHF.

This sequence joins TRBV5-4 and TRBJ2-7; D unresolved. This CDR3 has 13 amino acids. V was pared by 2 bases and J by 6 bases, with 12 bases between. Per germline, CDR1 SGHNT and CDR2 YYREEE (reference sequence). Written as DNA, the CDR3 is TGTGCCAGCAGCTTAGTTGGATCCACCGAGCAGTACTTC. This encodes CASSLVGSTEQYF.

This clonotype showed up just a few times. V is TRBV4-2 and J is TRBJ2-2; 9 bases fit TRBD2. Per the germline V gene, CDR1 is LGHNA and CDR2 is YNFKEQ. This CDR3 spans 15 amino acids. Losses at the gene ends were 3 bases for V and 14 bases for J; bases not matched to a gene: 13. CDR3 sequence (DNA): TGTGCCAGCAGCCACACTTCTGGCGGGAGGGCCGGTCTGTTTTTT. This sequence encodes CASSHTSGGRAGLFF.

This clonotype appeared a few times. The chain employs TRBV9 and TRBJ2-4; 7 bases are a match to TRBD1. CDR1 and CDR2 (germline): SGDLS, YYNGEE. This CDR3 is built from 15 residues. V shed 3 bases and J 5 bases; nucleotides not matched to a gene: 8. The CDR3 DNA is TGTGCCAGCAGCGGAAGAGACAGGGAAGAAAACATTCAGTACTTC. It is translated as CASSGRDREENIQYF.

This chain links TRBV20-1 with TRBJ2-2, with 7 nucleotides matching TRBD2. V lost 4 bases and J lost 5; bases outside the gene matches: 4. The CDR3 is made up of 13 amino acids. Germline V gene data show CDR1 as DFQATT and CDR2 as SNEGSKA (reference sequence). CDR3 amino acids: CSAIAGKTGELFF. The CDR3 region has the DNA TGCAGTGCTATAGCGGGTAAAACCGGGGAGCTGTTTTTT.

This clonotype was counted only a few times. The V gene is TRBV4-3, the J gene TRBJ2-7; 9 bases are shared with TRBD2. Germline V lookup: CDR1 LGHNA, CDR2 YSLEER. This CDR3 spans 17 amino acids. The junction had 11 bases not matched to a gene; V was cut back by 0 bases and J by 5 bases. CDR3 bases: TGCGCCAGCAGCCAAGACACGGTCGCGGGGGGGGTCCACGAGCAGTACTTC. It specifies CASSQDTVAGGVHEQYF.

This clonotype has a count of ten or more. This rearrangement joins TRBV9 to TRBJ2-3, with D unclear. CDR3 length: 15 residues. V was trimmed by 0 bases and J by 4 bases, leaving 12 bases between them. The germline gives CDR1 SGDLS, CDR2 YYNGEE. The CDR3, as DNA: TGTGCCAGCAGCGTAGGTATTCGCCAGGCAGATACGCAGTATTTT. It codes for CASSVGIRQADTQYF. The whole variable domain, remainder taken from reference TRBV9 and TRBJ2-3, is DSGVTQTPKHLITATGQRVTLRCSPRSGDLSVYWYQQSLDQGLQFLIQYYNGEERAKGNILERFSAQQFPDLHSELNLSSLELGDSALYFCASSVGIRQADTQYFGPGTRLTVL.

This clonotype has ten or more counts. The chain joins TRBV11-1 to TRBJ2-7; tentative D call: TRBD1 (6 bases). Germline-derived CDR1 and CDR2 are SGHAT and FQDESV (reference sequence). The V gene lost 4 bases and the J gene lost 3 bases, with 25 bases spanning the gap. CDR3 length: 18 residues. CDR3 DNA: TGTGCCAGCAGCTCCTGGGACATGCGTGACTACGTGGGCTACGAGCAGTACTTC. Protein sequence: CASSSWDMRDYVGYEQYF.

This clonotype was counted only a few times. The V call is TRBV20-1, the J call TRBJ2-7; 10 bases map to TRBD2. J lost 0 bases, V lost 6 bases, and 2 bases had no gene match. The CDR3 contains 13 residues. Germline V lookup: CDR1 DFQATT, CDR2 SNEGSKA (reference sequence). The CDR3 DNA follows: TGCAGTGCCGCTAGCGGGAGCTCCTACGAGCAGTACTTC. Residues: CSAASGSSYEQYF.

This clonotype was counted between two and nine times. The rearrangement uses TRBV6-1 and TRBJ1-5; no reliable D call. Germline V gene data show CDR1 as MNHNS and CDR2 as SASEGT. The V end was cut by 8 bases, the J end by 6 bases, with 14 bases between. This CDR3 comprises 13 residues. Here the CDR3 reads CASAGVQGQPQHF. In DNA form, the CDR3 reads TGTGCCAGCGCTGGGGTCCAAGGTCAGCCCCAGCATTTT.

The chain combines TRBV5-1 with TRBJ2-5; D is unclear. Germline loops: CDR1 SGHRS, CDR2 YFSETQ. Trimming removed 1 base from V and 3 bases from J, with 10 bases in between. This CDR3 has 14 amino acids. The CDR3 DNA is TGCGCCAGCAGCTTGTTAGGGAATGAAGAGACCCAGTACTTC. As protein: CASSLLGNEETQYF.

This clonotype came up many times. The CDR3: CASSYGTGFVGYEQYF. The CDR3, as DNA: TGTGCCAGCAGTTACGGGACAGGGTTTGTTGGTTACGAGCAGTACTTC. The chain has TRBV6-2 or TRBV6-3 and TRBJ2-7; 9 nucleotides align to TRBD1. Germline V gene data show CDR1 as MNHEY and CDR2 as SVGEGT. The V gene end was trimmed by 2 bases and the J gene end by 4 bases; junction bases not matched to a gene: 9. The CDR3 spans 16 residues.

This clonotype was counted many times. The V gene is TRBV6-2 or TRBV6-3, the J gene TRBJ2-3; 11 nucleotides match TRBD1. Germline CDR1 and CDR2: MNHEY and SVGEGT. V gave up 6 bases and J gave up 2 bases; unmatched junction bases: 10. The CDR3 totals 17 residues. The CDR3, as DNA: TGTGCCAGCAGCCTAACCGGGACAGGGGGACTCACAGATACGCAGTATTTT. Translated: CASSLTGTGGLTDTQYF.

There are a few counts of this clonotype. This chain joins TRBV27 and TRBJ2-1, with 8 nucleotides matching TRBD1. This CDR3 comprises 14 residues. J lost 5 bases, V lost 4 bases, and 4 bases had no gene match. The germline V gene encodes CDR1 MNHEY and CDR2 SMNVEV (reference sequence). Written as DNA, the CDR3 is TGTGCCAGCAGTTATGGACAGGGCCACAATGAGCAGTTCTTC. It yields the protein CASSYGQGHNEQFF.